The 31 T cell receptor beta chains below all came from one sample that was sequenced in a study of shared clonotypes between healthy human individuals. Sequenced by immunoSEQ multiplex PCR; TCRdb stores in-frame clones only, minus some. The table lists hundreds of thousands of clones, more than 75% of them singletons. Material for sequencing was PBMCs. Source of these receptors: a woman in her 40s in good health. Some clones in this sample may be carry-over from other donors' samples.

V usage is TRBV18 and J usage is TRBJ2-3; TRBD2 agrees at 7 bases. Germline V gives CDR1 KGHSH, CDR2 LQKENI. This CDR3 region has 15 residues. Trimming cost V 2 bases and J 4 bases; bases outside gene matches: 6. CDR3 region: CASSPVGGPPDTQYF. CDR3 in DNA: TGTGCCAGCTCACCAGTGGGAGGGCCCCCAGATACGCAGTATTTT.

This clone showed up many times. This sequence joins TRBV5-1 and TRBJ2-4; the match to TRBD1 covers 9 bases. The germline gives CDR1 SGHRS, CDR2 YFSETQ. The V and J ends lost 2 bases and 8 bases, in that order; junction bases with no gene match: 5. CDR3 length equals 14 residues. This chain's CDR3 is CASSLTGGSDIQYF. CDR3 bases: TGCGCCAGCAGCTTAACAGGGGGCTCGGACATTCAGTACTTC.

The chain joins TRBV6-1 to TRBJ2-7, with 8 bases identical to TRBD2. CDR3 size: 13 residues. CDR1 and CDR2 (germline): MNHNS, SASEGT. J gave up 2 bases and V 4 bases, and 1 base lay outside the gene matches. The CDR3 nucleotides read TGTGCCAGCAGTGTTAGCGGGGCCTACGAGCAGTACTTC. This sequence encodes CASSVSGAYEQYF.

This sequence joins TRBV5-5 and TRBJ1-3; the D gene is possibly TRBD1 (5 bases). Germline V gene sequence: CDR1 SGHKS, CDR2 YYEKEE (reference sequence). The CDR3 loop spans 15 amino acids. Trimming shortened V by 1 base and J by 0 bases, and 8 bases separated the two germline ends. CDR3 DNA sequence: TGTGCCAGCAGCTTGCCAGGGACCTCTGGAAACACCATATATTTT. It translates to CASSLPGTSGNTIYF.

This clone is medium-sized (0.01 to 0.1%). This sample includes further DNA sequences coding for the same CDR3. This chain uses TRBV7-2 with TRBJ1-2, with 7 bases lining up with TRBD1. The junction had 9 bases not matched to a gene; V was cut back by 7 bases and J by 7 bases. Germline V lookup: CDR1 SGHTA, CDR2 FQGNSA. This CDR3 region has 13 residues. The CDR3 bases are TGTGCCAGCAACCGACAGGGAGAGGGTGGCTACACCTTC. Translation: CASNRQGEGGYTF.

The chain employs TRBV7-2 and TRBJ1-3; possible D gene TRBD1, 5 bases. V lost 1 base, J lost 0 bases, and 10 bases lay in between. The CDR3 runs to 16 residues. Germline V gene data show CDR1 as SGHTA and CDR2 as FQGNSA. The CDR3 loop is CASSLVGGFSGNTIYF. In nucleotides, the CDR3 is TGTGCCAGCAGCTTAGTGGGGGGATTCTCTGGAAACACCATATATTTT.

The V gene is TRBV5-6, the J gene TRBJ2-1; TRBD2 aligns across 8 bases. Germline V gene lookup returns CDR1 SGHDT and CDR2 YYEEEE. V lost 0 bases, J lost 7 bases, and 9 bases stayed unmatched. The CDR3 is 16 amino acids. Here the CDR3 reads CASSLEVSGAFNEQFF. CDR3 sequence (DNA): TGTGCCAGCAGCTTGGAAGTTAGCGGGGCCTTTAATGAGCAGTTCTTC.

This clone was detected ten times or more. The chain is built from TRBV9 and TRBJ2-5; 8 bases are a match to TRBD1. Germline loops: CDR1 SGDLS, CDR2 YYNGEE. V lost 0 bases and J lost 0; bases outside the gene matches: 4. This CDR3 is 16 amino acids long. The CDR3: CASSVGTGKHQETQYF. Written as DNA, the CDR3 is TGTGCCAGCAGCGTAGGGACAGGGAAACACCAAGAGACCCAGTACTTC.

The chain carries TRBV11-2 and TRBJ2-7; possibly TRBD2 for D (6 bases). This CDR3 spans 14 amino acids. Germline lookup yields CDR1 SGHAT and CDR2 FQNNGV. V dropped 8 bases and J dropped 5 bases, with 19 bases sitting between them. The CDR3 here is CASRKGLTVNEQYF. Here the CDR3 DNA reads TGTGCCAGCCGAAAGGGACTCACCGTTAACGAGCAGTACTTC.

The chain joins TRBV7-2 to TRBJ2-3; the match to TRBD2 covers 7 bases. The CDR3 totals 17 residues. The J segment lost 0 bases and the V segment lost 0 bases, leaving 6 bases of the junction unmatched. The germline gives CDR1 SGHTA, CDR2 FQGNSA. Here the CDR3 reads CASSLALGTKSTDTQYF. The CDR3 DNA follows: TGTGCCAGCAGCTTAGCCCTTGGGACTAAAAGCACAGATACGCAGTATTTT.

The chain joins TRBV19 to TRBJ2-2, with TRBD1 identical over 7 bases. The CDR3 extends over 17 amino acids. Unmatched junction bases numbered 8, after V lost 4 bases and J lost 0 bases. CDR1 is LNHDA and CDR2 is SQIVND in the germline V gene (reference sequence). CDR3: CASSKGWDSANTGELFF. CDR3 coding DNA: TGTGCCAGTAGTAAGGGCTGGGACAGCGCGAACACCGGGGAGCTGTTTTTT.

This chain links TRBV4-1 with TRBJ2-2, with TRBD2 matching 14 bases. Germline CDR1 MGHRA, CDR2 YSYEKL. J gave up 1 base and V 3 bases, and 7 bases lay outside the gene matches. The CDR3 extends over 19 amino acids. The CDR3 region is CASSHPGLAGALNTGELFF. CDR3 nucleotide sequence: TGCGCCAGCAGCCACCCGGGACTAGCGGGAGCCCTGAACACCGGGGAGCTGTTTTTT.

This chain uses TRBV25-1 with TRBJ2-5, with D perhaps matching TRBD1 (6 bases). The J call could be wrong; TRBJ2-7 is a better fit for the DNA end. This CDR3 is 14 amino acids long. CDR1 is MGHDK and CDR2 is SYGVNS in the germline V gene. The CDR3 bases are TGTGCCAGCAGTGATCAGGGGAACGTCTACGAGCAGTACTTC. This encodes CASSDQGNVYEQYF.

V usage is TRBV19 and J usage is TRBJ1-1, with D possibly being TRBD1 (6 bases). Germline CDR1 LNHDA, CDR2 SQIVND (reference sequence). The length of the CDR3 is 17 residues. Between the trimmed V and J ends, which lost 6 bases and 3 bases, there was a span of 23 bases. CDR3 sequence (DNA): TGTGCCAGTAGAAGGGACCGGGGGGACACATGGGACACTGAAGCTTTCTTT. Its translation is CASRRDRGDTWDTEAFF.

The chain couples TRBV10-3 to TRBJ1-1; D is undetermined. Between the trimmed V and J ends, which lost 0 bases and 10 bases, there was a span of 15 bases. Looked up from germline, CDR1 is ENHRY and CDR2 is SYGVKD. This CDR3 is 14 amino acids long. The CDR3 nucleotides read TGTGCCATCAGTGAGTCCCTCGTTAGCGGGCCAGCTTTCTTT. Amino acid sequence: CAISESLVSGPAFF.

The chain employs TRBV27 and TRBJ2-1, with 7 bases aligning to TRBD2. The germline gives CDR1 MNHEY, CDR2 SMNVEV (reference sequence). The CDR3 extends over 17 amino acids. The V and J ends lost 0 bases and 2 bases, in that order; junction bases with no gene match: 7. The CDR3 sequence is CASSLSPRGSTYNEQFF. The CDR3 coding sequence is TGTGCCAGCAGTTTATCCCCCCGCGGGAGTACCTACAATGAGCAGTTCTTC.

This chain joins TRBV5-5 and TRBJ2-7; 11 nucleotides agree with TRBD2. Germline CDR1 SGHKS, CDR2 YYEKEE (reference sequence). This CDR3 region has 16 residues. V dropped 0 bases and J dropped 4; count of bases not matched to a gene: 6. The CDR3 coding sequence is TGTGCCAGCAGCTTGGGGCTAGCGGGAGGTGGATACGAGCAGTACTTC. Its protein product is CASSLGLAGGGYEQYF.

CDR3 in DNA: TGTGCCAGCAGCTTATCGTATGAGCAGTTCTTC. This encodes CASSLSYEQFF. The chain has TRBV11-2 and TRBJ2-1; D is uncertain. Trimming left V 2 bases short and J 8 bases short, with 4 bases between. This CDR3 region has 11 residues. From germline, CDR1 is SGHAT and CDR2 FQNNGV.

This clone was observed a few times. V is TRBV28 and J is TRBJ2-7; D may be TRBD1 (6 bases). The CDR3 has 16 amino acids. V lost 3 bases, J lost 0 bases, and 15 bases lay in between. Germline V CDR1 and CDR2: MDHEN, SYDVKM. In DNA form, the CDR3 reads TGTGCCAGCAGTTTGGTCAGGGACATGGGCTCCTACGAGCAGTACTTC. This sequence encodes CASSLVRDMGSYEQYF.

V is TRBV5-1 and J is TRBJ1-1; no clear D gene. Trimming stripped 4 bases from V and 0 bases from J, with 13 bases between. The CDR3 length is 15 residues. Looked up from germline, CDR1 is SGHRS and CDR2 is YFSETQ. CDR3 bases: TGCGCCAGCAGCACGAGGACTTCGATGAACACTGAAGCTTTCTTT. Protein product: CASSTRTSMNTEAFF.

The CDR3 sequence: CASSTSGRAGVEQYF. For the CDR3, the DNA is TGTGCCAGCAGTACTAGCGGGAGGGCCGGGGTCGAGCAGTACTTC. This chain joins TRBV28 and TRBJ2-7; 13 nucleotides line up with TRBD2. The germline V gene has CDR1 MDHEN and CDR2 SYDVKM. With 5 bases clipped from V and 6 bases from J, the junction kept 7 bases outside the gene matches. The CDR3 has 15 amino acids.

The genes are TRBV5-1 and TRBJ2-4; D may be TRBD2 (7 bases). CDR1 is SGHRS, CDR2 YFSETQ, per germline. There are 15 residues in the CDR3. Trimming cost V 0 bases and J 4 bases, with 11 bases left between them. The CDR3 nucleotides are TGCGCCAGCAGCTTGGCCGGGGGGCCAAAAAACATTCAGTACTTC. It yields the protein CASSLAGGPKNIQYF.

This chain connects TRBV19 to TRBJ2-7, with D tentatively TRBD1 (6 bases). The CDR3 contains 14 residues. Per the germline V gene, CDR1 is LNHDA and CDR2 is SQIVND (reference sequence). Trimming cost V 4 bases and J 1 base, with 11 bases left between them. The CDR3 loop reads CASSTQQGSYEQYF. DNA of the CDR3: TGTGCCAGTAGTACCCAACAGGGTTCCTACGAGCAGTACTTC.

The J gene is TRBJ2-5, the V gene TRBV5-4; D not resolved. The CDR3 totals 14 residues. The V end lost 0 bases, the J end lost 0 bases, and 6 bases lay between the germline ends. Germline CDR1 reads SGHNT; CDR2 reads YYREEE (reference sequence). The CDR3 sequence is CASSLAGDQETQYF. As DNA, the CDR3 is TGTGCCAGCAGCTTGGCTGGGGACCAAGAGACCCAGTACTTC. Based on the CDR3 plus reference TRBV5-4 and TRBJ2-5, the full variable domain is ETGVTQSPTHLIKTRGQQVTLRCSSQSGHNTVSWYQQALGQGPQFIFQYYREEENGRGNFPPRFSGLQFPNYSSELNVNALELDDSALYLCASSLAGDQETQYFGPGTRLLVL.

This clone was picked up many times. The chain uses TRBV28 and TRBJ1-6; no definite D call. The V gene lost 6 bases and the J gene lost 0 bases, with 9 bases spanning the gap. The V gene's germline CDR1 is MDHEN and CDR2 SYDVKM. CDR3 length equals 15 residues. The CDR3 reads CASSPLGSYNSPLHF. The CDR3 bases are TGTGCCAGCAGCCCCCTGGGCTCCTATAATTCACCCCTCCACTTT.

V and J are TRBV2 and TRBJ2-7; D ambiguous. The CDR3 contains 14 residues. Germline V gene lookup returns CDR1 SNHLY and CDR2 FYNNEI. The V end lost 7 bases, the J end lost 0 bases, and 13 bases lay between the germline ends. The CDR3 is CASNLGGNSYEQYF. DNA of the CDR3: TGTGCCAGCAACTTGGGCGGAAACTCCTACGAGCAGTACTTC. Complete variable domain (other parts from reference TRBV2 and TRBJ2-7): EPEVTQTPSHQVTQMGQEVILRCVPISNHLYFYWYRQILGQKVEFLVSFYNNEISEKSEIFDDQFSVERPDGSNFTLKIRSTKLEDSAMYFCASNLGGNSYEQYFGPGTRLTVT.

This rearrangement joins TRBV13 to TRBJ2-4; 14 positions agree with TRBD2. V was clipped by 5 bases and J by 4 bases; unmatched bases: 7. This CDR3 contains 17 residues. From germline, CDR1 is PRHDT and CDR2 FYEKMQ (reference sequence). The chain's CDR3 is CASSPGTSGSGKNIQYF. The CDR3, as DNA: TGTGCCAGCAGCCCAGGGACTAGCGGGAGCGGTAAAAACATTCAGTACTTC.

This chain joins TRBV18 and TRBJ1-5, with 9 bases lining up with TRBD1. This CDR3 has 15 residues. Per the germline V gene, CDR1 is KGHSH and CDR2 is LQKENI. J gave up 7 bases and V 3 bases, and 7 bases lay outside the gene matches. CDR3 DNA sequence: TGTGCCAGCTCACCGGACAGGGGTACCGGGCAGCCCCAGCATTTT. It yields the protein CASSPDRGTGQPQHF.

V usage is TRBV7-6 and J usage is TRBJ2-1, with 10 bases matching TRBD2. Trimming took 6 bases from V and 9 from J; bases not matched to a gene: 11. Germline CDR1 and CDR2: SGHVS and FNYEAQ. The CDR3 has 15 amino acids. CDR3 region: CASSPLAGVLGEQFF. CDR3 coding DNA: TGTGCCAGCAGTCCCCTAGCGGGAGTCCTCGGTGAGCAGTTCTTC.

Here the CDR3 reads CASSLASSRGEAFF. As DNA, the CDR3 is TGTGCCAGCAGCTTAGCCTCATCCCGGGGTGAAGCTTTCTTT. The chain has TRBV7-9 and TRBJ1-1; D gene uncertain. The germline V and J ends were trimmed by 0 bases and 7 bases, with 12 bases remaining between them. The CDR3 extends over 14 amino acids. In germline, CDR1 is SEHNR, CDR2 FQNEAQ (reference sequence).

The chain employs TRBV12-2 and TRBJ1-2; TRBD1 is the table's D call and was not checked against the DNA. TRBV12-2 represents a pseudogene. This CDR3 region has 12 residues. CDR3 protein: CARLTGVDGYTF. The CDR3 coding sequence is TGTGCACGACTCACAGGGGTTGATGGCTACACCTTC.